This T cell receptor (beta chain) was obtained from a study of blood T cell repertoires in COVID-19. Study background: Samples came from the United States, Italy and Spain, spanning acute and convalescent COVID-19. PBMCs, B-cell-depleted T cells, or T cells were the source of the cDNA or gDNA that made up the material.

This CDR3 spans 13 amino acids. Trimming cost V 7 bases and J 7 bases; bases outside gene matches: 8. Germline V gene lookup returns CDR1 MDHEN and CDR2 SYDVKM. In the original workflow: Amplified reference gene primers provided the basis for estimating nucleated cell counts. Clones were read by immunoSEQ multiplex PCR, and TCRdb kept only the in-frame ones, dropping some. V, J and clone size are those of that table, while D and trimming were read from the DNA. In the table there are about 88,000 clones, about nine tenths of which are singletons. The Seattle patients, enrolled during active infection, were followed longitudinally.

Source material: peripheral blood. The sequence was obtained from a man aged 18 to 30 with COVID-19, enrolled during active disease. The chain recombines TRBV28 with TRBJ2-7; 9 positions agree with TRBD1. The CDR3 sequence: CASKDRGLGEQYF. CDR3 DNA sequence: TGTGCCAGCAAGGACAGGGGTCTAGGGGAGCAGTACTTC.